This T cell receptor beta chain derives from a study of shared clonotypes between healthy human individuals. General study results and limits: The rarefaction results pointed to incomplete sorted-subset sequencing despite large depth. Researchers found naive subsets generally carried larger estimated richness than memory subsets.

Naive CD8 cells lacked CD45RO, underwent positive selection for CCR7 and left out terminally differentiated effector memory CD45RA+ cells. A note on this clone: Its antigen is unknown.

Per the germline V gene, CDR1 is MNHNS and CDR2 is SASEGT. V shed 7 bases and J shed 2 bases, with 16 bases lying between them. The CDR3 covers 15 residues. This table comes from immunoSEQ multiplex PCR, and its TCRdb copy is limited to in-frame clones, with some not included. The sample comprises roughly 1,800,000 clones, about 94% of which are singletons, and less than 1.5% rests with the top ten. Sequences were obtained from naive CD8+ T cells sorted from blood. The clonotype comes from a man aged 18 to 35 in good health. J is TRBJ2-3 and V is TRBV6-1; possibly TRBD1 for D (5 bases). CDR3 bases: TGTGCCAGCACCCATCGTGGGGCTCCCACAGATACGCAGTATTTT. Its translation: CASTHRGAPTDTQYF.